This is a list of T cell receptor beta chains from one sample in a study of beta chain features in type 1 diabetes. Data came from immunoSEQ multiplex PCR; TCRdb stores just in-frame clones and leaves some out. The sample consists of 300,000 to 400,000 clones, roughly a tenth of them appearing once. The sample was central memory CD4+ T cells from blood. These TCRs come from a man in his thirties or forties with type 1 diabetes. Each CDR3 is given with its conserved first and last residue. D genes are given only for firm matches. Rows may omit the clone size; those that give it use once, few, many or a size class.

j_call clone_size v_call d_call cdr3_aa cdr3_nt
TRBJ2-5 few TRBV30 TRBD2 CAWTSGSGETQYF TGTGCCTGGACTAGCGGGAGCGGCGAGACCCAGTACTTC
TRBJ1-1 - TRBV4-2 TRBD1 CASSPDRANTEAFF TGTGCCAGCAGCCCGGACAGGGCGAACACTGAAGCTTTCTTT
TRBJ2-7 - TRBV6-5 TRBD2 CAIRVTSGKFHEQYF TGTGCCATCAGGGTCACTAGCGGGAAATTTCACGAGCAGTACTTC
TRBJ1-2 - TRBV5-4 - CASSLRRNYGYTF TGTGCCAGCAGCTTGCGACGGAACTATGGCTACACCTTC
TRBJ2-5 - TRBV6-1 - CAGVRGAEETQYF TGTGCCGGTGTAAGAGGGGCGGAAGAGACCCAGTACTTC
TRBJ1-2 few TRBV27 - CASSSEMRSNYGYTF TGTGCCAGCAGTTCCGAAATGCGCTCTAACTATGGCTACACCTTC
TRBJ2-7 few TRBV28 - CASSLVGHEQYF TGTGCCAGCAGTTTAGTGGGCCACGAGCAGTACTTC
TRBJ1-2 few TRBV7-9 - CASSAWTAYGYTF TGTGCCAGCAGCGCTTGGACAGCCTATGGCTACACCTTC
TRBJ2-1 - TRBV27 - CASSLGRVSSEQFF TGTGCCAGCAGTTTGGGCAGGGTCTCTAGTGAGCAGTTCTTC
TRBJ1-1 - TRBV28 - CASSRKFSRPGRTEAFF TGTGCCAGCAGCCGAAAATTTAGCAGGCCAGGACGAACTGAAGCTTTCTTT